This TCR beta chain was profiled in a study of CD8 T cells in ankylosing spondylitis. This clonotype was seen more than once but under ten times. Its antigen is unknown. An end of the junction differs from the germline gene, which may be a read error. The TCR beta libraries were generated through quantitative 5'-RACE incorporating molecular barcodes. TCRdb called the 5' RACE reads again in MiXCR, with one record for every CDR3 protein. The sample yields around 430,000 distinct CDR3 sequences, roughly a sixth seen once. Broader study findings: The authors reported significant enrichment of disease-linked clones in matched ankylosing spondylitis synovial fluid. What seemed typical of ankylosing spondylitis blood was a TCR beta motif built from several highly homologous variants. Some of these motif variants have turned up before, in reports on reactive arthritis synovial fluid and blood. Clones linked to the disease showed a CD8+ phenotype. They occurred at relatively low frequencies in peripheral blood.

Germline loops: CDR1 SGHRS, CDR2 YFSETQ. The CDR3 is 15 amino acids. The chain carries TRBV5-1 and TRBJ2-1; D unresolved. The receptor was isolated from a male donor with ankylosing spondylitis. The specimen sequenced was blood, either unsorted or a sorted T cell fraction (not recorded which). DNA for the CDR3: TGCGCCAGCAGAGACCCCGAGTCCTCCCACAATGAGCAGTTCTTC. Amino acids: CASRDPESSHNEQFF. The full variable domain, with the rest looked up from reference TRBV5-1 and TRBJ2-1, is KAGVTQTPRYLIKTRGQQVTLSCSPISGHRSVSWYQQTPGQGLQFLFEYFSETQRNKGNFPGRFSGRQFSNSRSEMNVSTLELGDSALYLCASRDPESSHNEQFFGPGTRLTVL.